This TCR beta chain was observed in a study of blood T cell repertoires in COVID-19. Across the whole study: Both acute and convalescent COVID-19 samples were obtained from the United States, Italy and Spain. In each case, the material was cDNA or gDNA derived from T cells, B-cell-depleted T cells, or PBMCs.

In the original analysis: Reference gene primer amplification gave nucleated cell count estimates. Libraries were prepared by immunoSEQ multiplex PCR; TCRdb keeps only in-frame clonotypes and omits some of them. The DNA gave D and trimming, while V, J and clone size come from that table. The sample shows more than 250,000 clones, 65% to 85% of them seen only once. This TCR was recovered from a woman aged 45-65 years with acute or convalescent COVID-19. Sequenced: peripheral blood.

CDR3 in amino acids: CASSPPLTPNFSYGYTF. Written as DNA, the CDR3 is TGTGCCAGCAGCCCGCCTTTGACACCGAACTTTTCCTATGGCTACACCTTC. The chain links TRBV4-2 to TRBJ1-2; D is unclear. V was shortened by 4 bases and J by 4 bases, with 22 bases between the two germline ends. CDR1 and CDR2 from the germline V gene are LGHNA and YNFKEQ. The CDR3 spans 17 residues.